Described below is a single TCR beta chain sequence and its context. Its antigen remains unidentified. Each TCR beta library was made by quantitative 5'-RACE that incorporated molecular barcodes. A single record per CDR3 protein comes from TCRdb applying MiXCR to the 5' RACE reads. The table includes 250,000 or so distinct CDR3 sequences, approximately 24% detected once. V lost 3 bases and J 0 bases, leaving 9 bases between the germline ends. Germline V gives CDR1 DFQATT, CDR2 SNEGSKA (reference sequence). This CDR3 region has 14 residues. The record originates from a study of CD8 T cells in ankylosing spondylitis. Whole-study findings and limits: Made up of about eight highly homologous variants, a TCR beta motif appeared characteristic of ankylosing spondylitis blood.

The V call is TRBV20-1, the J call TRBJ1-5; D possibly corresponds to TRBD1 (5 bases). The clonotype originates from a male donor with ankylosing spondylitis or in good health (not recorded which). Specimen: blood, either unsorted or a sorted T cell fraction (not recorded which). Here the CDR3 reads CSARTENSNQPQHF. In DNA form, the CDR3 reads TGCAGTGCTAGGACAGAAAATAGCAATCAGCCCCAGCATTTT.